The TCR beta chain under discussion was sequenced for a study of PD-1 blockade in classical Hodgkin lymphoma. Every single patient, without exception, relapsed after autologous stem cell transplantation, and brentuximab vedotin exposure varied. The assay was immunoSEQ multiplex PCR, and TCRdb's table has in-frame clones only and misses some. The sample includes 42,000 or so clones, around 87% of them seen just once. V was trimmed by 4 bases and J by 6 bases, leaving 16 bases between them. CDR1 is SGHTS and CDR2 is YDEGEE in the germline V gene. The CDR3 has 15 amino acids. The sample in question was peripheral blood mononuclear cells (PBMCs), obtained before the second cycle of nivolumab. The chain couples TRBV5-8 to TRBJ1-4; the D gene is possibly TRBD1 (5 bases). The sequence came from a human donor with classical Hodgkin lymphoma. The CDR3 coding sequence is TGTGCCAGCAGCCCAGGCGGGGCGGAGGATGAAAAACTGTTTTTT. Its translation: CASSPGGAEDEKLFF. Complete variable domain (other parts from reference TRBV5-8 and TRBJ1-4): EAGVTQSPTHLIKTRGQQATLRCSPISGHTSVYWYQQALGLGLQFLLWYDEGEERNRGNFPPRFSGRQFPNYSSELNVNALELEDSALYLCASSPGGAEDEKLFFGSGTQLSVL.